This passage covers 24 T cell receptor beta chains from one sample sequenced in a study of a mutant IDH1 vaccine in newly diagnosed glioma. Repertoires were generated with immunoSEQ multiplex PCR, while TCRdb's copy carries only in-frame clones and drops some. The sample holds about 67,000 clones, nearly 85% seen once. The sample's time point: week 23, last vaccination. Topical imiquimod accompanied each vaccine dose, which consisted of 300 ug of mutant IDH1 20-mer peptide. The antigens of these receptors remain unknown. The sample consisted of PBMCs, taken from a glioma patient whose treatment included an IDH1 peptide vaccine. The source is a man in his late teens or twenties with glioma.

The sample holds a few counts of this clone. The junction departs from the called germline gene at one end, perhaps through a read error. The chain joins TRBV7-2 to TRBJ1-2; D call uncertain. The CDR3 loop spans 14 amino acids. Germline V gene data show CDR1 as SGHTA and CDR2 as FQGNSA. The CDR3 bases are TGTGCCAGCACCTTAATGGCAGGAGACTATGGCTACACCTTC. It is translated as CASTLMAGDYGYTF.

The chain uses TRBV27 and TRBJ2-7; the D is unclear. Germline V gene lookup returns CDR1 MNHEY and CDR2 SMNVEV (reference sequence). This CDR3 comprises 13 residues. V was trimmed by 4 bases and J by 3 bases, leaving 10 bases between them. CDR3 DNA sequence: TGTGCCAGCAGTTACCGGGCCCTCTACGAGCAGTACTTC. Its protein is CASSYRALYEQYF.

The chain carries TRBV7-5 and TRBJ2-3; the listed D gene, TRBD1, was not tested against the DNA. TRBV7-5 is a listed pseudogene. This CDR3 region has 17 residues. CDR3 DNA sequence: TGTGCCAGAGAGGGGGAAACCGGACAGGTCAGCACAGATACGCAGTATTTT. Protein product: CAREGETGQVSTDTQYF.

The chain combines TRBV6-5 with TRBJ1-6; D may be TRBD1 (6 bases). Between the trimmed V and J ends, which lost 4 bases and 6 bases, there was a span of 13 bases. This CDR3 comprises 15 residues. Germline CDR1 and CDR2: MNHEY and SVGAGI. The CDR3 reads CASSFVQGRNSPLHF. In DNA, the CDR3 is TGTGCCAGCAGTTTCGTCCAGGGGCGTAATTCACCCCTCCACTTT.

In this sample, this clone turned up once. V is TRBV5-4 and J is TRBJ1-2; 12 positions agree with TRBD1. J gave up 7 bases and V 3 bases, and 10 bases lay outside the gene matches. This CDR3 contains 16 residues. The germline V gene encodes CDR1 SGHNT and CDR2 YYREEE (reference sequence). The DNA of the CDR3 is TGTGCCAGCAGCTCACTAGGGGACAGGGGGCGTGGTGGCTACACCTTC. Translation gives CASSSLGDRGRGGYTF.

This clone was seen once. Written as DNA, the CDR3 is TGTGCCAGCAGTCTAACCTTCCGGGACAGACTCTCCAACTATGGCTACACCTTC. It translates to CASSLTFRDRLSNYGYTF. The V and J genes are TRBV27 and TRBJ1-2; TRBD1 aligns across 7 bases. V lost 5 bases to trimming and J lost 2 bases; unmatched junction nucleotides: 17. CDR1 MNHEY and CDR2 SMNVEV come from the germline V gene (reference sequence). The CDR3 has 18 amino acids.

The chain combines TRBV9 with TRBJ2-1; 9 positions match TRBD1. The length of the CDR3 is 17 residues. Trimming at V came to 0 bases and at J to 2 bases, leaving 6 bases not matched to a gene. Germline loops: CDR1 SGDLS, CDR2 YYNGEE. For the CDR3, the DNA is TGTGCCAGCAGCGTAGGGGGGGGACAGGGACCCTACAATGAGCAGTTCTTC. As protein: CASSVGGGQGPYNEQFF.

In its sample, this clone is medium-sized. This rearrangement joins TRBV11-3 to TRBJ2-1, with TRBD2 matching 10 bases. CDR3 size: 17 residues. Trimming removed 5 bases from V and 4 bases from J; junction bases left unmatched: 11. CDR1 and CDR2 from the germline V gene are SGHNT and YENEEA. CDR3 bases: TGTGCCAGCAGCCTCGACGAGCGGGAGGGCCTTTACAATGAGCAGTTCTTC. It is translated as CASSLDEREGLYNEQFF.

The chain couples TRBV27 to TRBJ1-2; D gene uncertain. The CDR3 length is 17 residues. The V end lost 6 bases, the J end lost 4 bases, and 24 bases lay between the germline ends. In germline, CDR1 is MNHEY, CDR2 SMNVEV (reference sequence). The CDR3 loop reads CASSQTMSGIAGYGYTF. As DNA, the CDR3 is TGTGCCAGCAGCCAAACCATGTCGGGAATTGCTGGCTATGGCTACACCTTC.

This chain connects TRBV29-1 to TRBJ2-7; TRBD1 might be the D (6 bases). The CDR3 spans 14 residues. Germline CDR1 is SQVTM and CDR2 is ANQGSEA. Trimming pared 4 bases from V and 4 bases from J, leaving 17 bases between. The CDR3, as DNA: TGCAGCGTTGTGGCAGGGGCCCCCCCATACGAGCAGTACTTC. Translation: CSVVAGAPPYEQYF.

The CDR3 loop is CASSSDPGWIAGGSGQFF. For the CDR3, the DNA is TGTGCCAGCAGCTCGGACCCAGGTTGGATAGCGGGAGGGTCGGGGCAGTTCTTC. The genes are TRBV5-4 and TRBJ2-1; 11 nucleotides agree with TRBD2. V lost 3 bases to trimming and J lost 12 bases; unmatched junction nucleotides: 20. This CDR3 is 18 amino acids long. Germline-derived CDR1 and CDR2 are SGHNT and YYREEE (reference sequence).

CDR3 amino acids: CASSVTRTPGTDTQYF. The CDR3, as DNA: TGTGCCAGCAGTGTAACCCGTACGCCGGGTACAGATACGCAGTATTTT. The chain combines TRBV6-1 with TRBJ2-3; D is ambiguous. V was shortened by 4 bases and J by 3 bases, with 17 bases between the two germline ends. There are 16 residues in the CDR3. Germline-derived CDR1 and CDR2 are MNHNS and SASEGT.

V usage is TRBV5-8 and J usage is TRBJ1-2; 9 bases map to TRBD1. J gave up 4 bases and V 3 bases, and 10 bases lay outside the gene matches. In germline, CDR1 is SGHTS, CDR2 YDEGEE. The CDR3 covers 16 residues. For the CDR3, the DNA is TGTGCCAGCAGCTCTCGACGGGACAGGGCTTTCTATGGCTACACCTTC. Protein sequence: CASSSRRDRAFYGYTF.

The chain employs TRBV5-4 and TRBJ1-1; a possible D gene is TRBD1 (5 bases). The V end was cut by 7 bases, the J end by 5 bases, with 12 bases between. CDR1 and CDR2 from the germline V gene are SGHNT and YYREEE (reference sequence). The CDR3 loop spans 12 amino acids. The CDR3 region is CASWGWGTEAFF. Written as DNA, the CDR3 is TGTGCCAGCTGGGGATGGGGGACTGAAGCTTTCTTT.

The J gene is TRBJ2-2, the V gene TRBV5-1; the D gene is possibly TRBD1 (5 bases). The V gene lost 2 bases and the J gene lost 5 bases, with 16 bases spanning the gap. The CDR3 consists of 16 residues. CDR1 and CDR2 (germline): SGHRS, YFSETQ. CDR3 coding DNA: TGCGCCAGCAGCTTTTCGGACATAGGACGGACCGGGGAGCTGTTTTTT. Translation: CASSFSDIGRTGELFF.

The rearrangement joins TRBV7-9 to TRBJ2-3; D gene unclear. CDR1 SEHNR and CDR2 FQNEAQ come from the germline V gene (reference sequence). V lost 4 bases and J 4 bases, leaving 6 bases between the germline ends. The CDR3 runs 12 residues. The CDR3 nucleotides are TGTGCCAGCAGCTCCTTTGCAGATACGCAGTATTTT. This codes for CASSSFADTQYF. The variable domain in full, with the rest retrieved from reference TRBV7-9 and TRBJ2-3, is DTGVSQNPRHKITKRGQNVTFRCDPISEHNRLYWYRQTLGQGPEFLTYFQNEAQLEKSRLLSDRFSAERPKGSFSTLEIQRTEQGDSAMYLCASSSFADTQYFGPGTRLTVL.

The table lists this clone with a few counts. V is TRBV7-2 and J is TRBJ1-1; unclear D gene. There are 13 residues in the CDR3. Germline-derived CDR1 and CDR2 are SGHTA and FQGNSA. The V gene lost 4 bases and the J gene lost 8 bases, with 14 bases spanning the gap. This CDR3 reads CASSSVKVSEAFF. The CDR3 region has the DNA TGTGCCAGCAGCTCCGTAAAAGTCAGCGAAGCTTTCTTT.

The chain joins TRBV12-5 to TRBJ1-2; TRBD1 aligns across 7 bases. The CDR3 length is 13 residues. The germline V gene has CDR1 LGHNT and CDR2 FRNRAP. V lost 5 bases and J lost 4; bases outside the gene matches: 4. The CDR3 is CASGLTGAYGYTF. The CDR3 bases are TGTGCTAGTGGTCTCACAGGGGCCTATGGCTACACCTTC.

The gene calls are TRBV28 and TRBJ1-5; D is ambiguous. Per the germline V gene, CDR1 is MDHEN and CDR2 is SYDVKM. The V gene lost 2 bases and the J gene lost 6 bases, with 5 bases spanning the gap. The CDR3 length is 12 residues. Here the CDR3 DNA reads TGTGCCAGCAGTTTACTGCTTCAGCCCCAGCATTTT. Encoded protein: CASSLLLQPQHF.

The chain links TRBV9 to TRBJ2-1; D might be TRBD1 (7 bases). The V and J ends lost 6 bases and 6 bases respectively, with 16 bases between them. Germline CDR1 reads SGDLS; CDR2 reads YYNGEE. The CDR3 covers 14 residues. This CDR3 reads CASNGGGAGNEQFF. In DNA, the CDR3 is TGTGCCAGCAACGGAGGGGGCGCGGGCAATGAGCAGTTCTTC.

A remark on this clone: Its ends do not fully match the called genes, so a read error is possible. V and J are TRBV23-1 and TRBJ2-2, with 7 bases identical to TRBD1. TRBV23-1 is classed as an ORF, of uncertain function. The CDR3 contains 18 residues. Here the CDR3 reads CASSQLVEGAPKTGELFF. CDR3 nucleotide sequence: TGCGCCAGCAGTCAATTGGTAGAGGGGGCGCCGAAGACCGGGGAGCTGTTTTTT.

CDR3 nucleotide sequence: TGTGCCAGCAGCCGTGGACAGGACTCTGGAAACACCATATATTTT. Protein sequence: CASSRGQDSGNTIYF. The chain joins TRBV6-6 to TRBJ1-3; 7 positions agree with TRBD1. Germline CDR1 and CDR2: MNHNY and SVGAGI (reference sequence). Losses at the gene ends were 6 bases for V and 0 bases for J; bases not matched to a gene: 5. The CDR3 extends over 15 amino acids.

The chain recombines TRBV7-2 with TRBJ1-5, with TRBD1 matching over 7 bases. The CDR3 spans 15 residues. Germline V gene data show CDR1 as SGHTA and CDR2 as FQGNSA. Trimming at V came to 0 bases and at J to 8 bases, leaving 7 bases not matched to a gene. CDR3 sequence (DNA): TGTGCCAGCAGCTTAGCCGGGACAGAGGTAAAGCCCCAGCATTTT. Its translation is CASSLAGTEVKPQHF.

The chain joins TRBV5-8 to TRBJ1-2; D ambiguous. The CDR3 is 17 amino acids. CDR1 and CDR2 from the germline V gene are SGHTS and YDEGEE. V was clipped by 0 bases and J by 4 bases, with 19 bases between them. The CDR3 sequence is CASSLAWTTRTLYGYTF. CDR3 DNA sequence: TGTGCCAGCAGCTTGGCCTGGACTACCAGGACCCTCTATGGCTACACCTTC.